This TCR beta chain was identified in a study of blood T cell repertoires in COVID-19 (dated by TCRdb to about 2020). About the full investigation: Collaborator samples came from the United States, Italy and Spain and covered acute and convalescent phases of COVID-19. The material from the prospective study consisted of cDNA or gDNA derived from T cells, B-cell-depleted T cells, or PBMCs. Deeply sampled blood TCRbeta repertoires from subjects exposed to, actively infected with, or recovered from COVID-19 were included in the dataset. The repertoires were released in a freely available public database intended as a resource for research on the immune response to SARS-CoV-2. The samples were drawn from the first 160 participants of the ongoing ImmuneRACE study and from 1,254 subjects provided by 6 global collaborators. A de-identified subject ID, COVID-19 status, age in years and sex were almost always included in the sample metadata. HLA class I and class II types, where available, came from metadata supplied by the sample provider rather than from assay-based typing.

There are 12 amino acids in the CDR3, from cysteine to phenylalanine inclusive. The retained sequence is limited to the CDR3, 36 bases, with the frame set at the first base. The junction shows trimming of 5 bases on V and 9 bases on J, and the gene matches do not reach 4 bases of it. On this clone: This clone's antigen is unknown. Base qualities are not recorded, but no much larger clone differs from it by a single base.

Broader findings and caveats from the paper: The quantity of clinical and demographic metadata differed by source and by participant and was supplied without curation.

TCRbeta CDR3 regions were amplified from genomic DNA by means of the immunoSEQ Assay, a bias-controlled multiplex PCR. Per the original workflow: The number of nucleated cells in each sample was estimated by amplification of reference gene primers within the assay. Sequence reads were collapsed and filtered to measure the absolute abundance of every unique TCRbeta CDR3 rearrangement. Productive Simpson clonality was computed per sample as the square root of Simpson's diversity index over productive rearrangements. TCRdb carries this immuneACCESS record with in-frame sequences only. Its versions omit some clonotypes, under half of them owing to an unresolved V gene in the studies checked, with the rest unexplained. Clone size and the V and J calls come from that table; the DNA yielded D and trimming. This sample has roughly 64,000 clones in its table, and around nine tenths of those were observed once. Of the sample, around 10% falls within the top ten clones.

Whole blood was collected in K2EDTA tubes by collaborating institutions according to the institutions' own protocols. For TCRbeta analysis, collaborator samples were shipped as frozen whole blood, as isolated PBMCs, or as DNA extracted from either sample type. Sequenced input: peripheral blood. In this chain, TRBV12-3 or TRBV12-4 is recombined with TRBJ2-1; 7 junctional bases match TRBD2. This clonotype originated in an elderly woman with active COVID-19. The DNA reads TGTGCCAGCAGTACCGGCGGGGGTGAGCAGTTCTTC. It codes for CASSTGGGEQFF.